The source of this T cell receptor (beta chain) is a study of OX40 agonist ivuxolimab in advanced cancers. Study summary: The mean age was about 61 years, ranging from about 23 to 79, with roughly four fifths of participants male.

The table came from immunoSEQ multiplex PCR; TCRdb's copy has only in-frame clones and leaves some out. The sample records 150,000 to 190,000 clones, roughly 94% being singletons. Trimming stripped 6 bases from V and 3 bases from J, with 8 bases between. The CDR3 totals 12 residues. Germline CDR1 is KGHSH and CDR2 is LQKENI. The chain combines TRBV18 with TRBJ1-1; D uncertain. The sample was CD4+ or CD8+ T cells sorted from blood, taken in a trial of the OX40 agonist ivuxolimab. The TCR was taken from an adult with an advanced solid tumor such as melanoma, head and neck, liver or kidney cancer. The CDR3 DNA reads as TGTGCCAGCTCCCCTGCGGACACTGAAGCTTTCTTT. Protein sequence: CASSPADTEAFF.